This T cell receptor beta chain was retrieved from a study of cytotoxic CD8 clonotypes in ibrutinib-treated CLL (dated by TCRdb to the early 2020s). For context, the study as a whole: The cohort included some 14 treatment-naive and eleven to twelve relapsed/refractory patients; about 18 were IGHV unmutated. On average, each sample had roughly 230,000 productive templates and under 95,000 productive rearrangements. Every remission and progressive disease sample was obtained while ibrutinib was still being received by the patients. The response samples were drawn at a median of roughly eleven months into treatment, with a range of roughly 6 to 36 months. Cryopreserved peripheral blood mononuclear cells were collected at three points: before therapy, at response, and at either sustained remission or disease progression. Longitudinal samples were available for about 30% of the roughly 86 trial participants. Responses were partial in 24 patients and complete in 2; after median approximately 5.5 years follow-up, about 14 stayed in remission and around 12 progressed. Broad study findings and their caveats: Sampling times were not matched between sustained-remission and progressing patients, and lymph node repertoires were not studied. Public clonotypes were found to be uncommon and were observed to contract or remain stable during treatment; the increase in clonality was shown to reflect expansion of private clonotypes at ibrutinib response. Clonality increased at ibrutinib response, stayed stable in sustained remission, and fell back toward baseline at progression. Baseline clonality exceeded that of age-matched healthy donors and correlated strongly with circulating CD8+ T-cell counts.

Remarks on this clone: Its antigen specificity is not known. One base away there is no much larger clone; base qualities are not given.

Each clonotype received, on average, about 10x coverage in deep resolution sequencing performed on a MiSeq, where the target depth lay between 1 in 1 million and 1 in 200,000 T cells. TCR beta libraries were generated with the immunoSEQ hsTCRB Kit. The original methods were these. The data were analyzed with ImmunoSEQ Analyzer and ImmunoSEQ Data Assistant, and V, D and J gene assignments followed IMGT definitions. Clonality, with values ranging from 0 to 1, was calculated as one minus the normalized Shannon entropy of productive rearrangement frequencies. Public clonotype analysis was restricted to overrepresented clonotypes comprising at least 0.05% of each patient's repertoire. Approximately 14 age-matched healthy donor repertoires from immuneACCESS served as clonality controls. TCRdb's version of the immuneACCESS table is confined to in-frame rearrangements and falls short of the full clone set. An unresolved V gene accounts for under half of the shortfall where checked; the remainder is of unknown origin. V and J calls and clone size are those listed in that table; D and trimming were worked out from the DNA. This sample lists some 61,000 clones; about 63% were detected once. The ten largest clones represent roughly 5.9% of the sample.

The CDR3 covers 14 residues, taking in both the cysteine and the phenylalanine. The sequence is cut down to CDR3 DNA, 42 bases in frame from base 1. The germline V gene gives CDR1 as SGHVS and CDR2 as FNYEAQ. Trimming takes 5 bases off V and 9 bases off J; junction bases not matched to a gene: 5. The meaning of the sample's time point label: about twelve months on ibrutinib. For TCR beta library preparation, around 1.9 micrograms of genomic DNA were extracted from the cryopreserved PBMCs. High-throughput TCR beta sequencing was performed on longitudinal blood samples from CLL patients receiving ibrutinib monotherapy. The patients were enrolled in a single-center, open-label phase 2 trial of ibrutinib monotherapy.

This specimen consisted of PBMCs, obtained after 12 months of ibrutinib treatment. The origin of this receptor is a human donor with chronic lymphocytic leukemia. The chain is made from TRBV7-6 and TRBJ1-6; TRBD1 agrees with 9 junctional bases. The CDR3 is CASSLRQGGSPLHF. The DNA is as follows: TGTGCCAGCAGCCTGAGACAGGGGGGTTCACCCCTCCACTTT.